The present T cell receptor beta chain was sequenced within a study of blood T cell repertoires in COVID-19. Sequenced by immunoSEQ multiplex PCR; TCRdb stores in-frame clones only, minus some. Here the sample spans over 150,000 clones, more than 70% being singletons. Germline CDR1 reads LNHDA; CDR2 reads SQIVND (reference sequence). CDR3 size: 16 residues. Between the trimmed V and J ends, which lost 7 bases and 7 bases, there was a span of 22 bases. Membership in each cohort depended on participant-reported clinical history. J is TRBJ2-2 and V is TRBV19; D may be TRBD1 (6 bases). The sequence was obtained from a man in his forties who had recovered from COVID-19. The specimen sequenced was PBMCs or T cells enriched from blood (not recorded which). This CDR3 reads CASTRSQGQGIGELFF. In DNA form, the CDR3 reads TGTGCCAGTACCCGATCCCAGGGGCAAGGGATCGGGGAGCTGTTTTTT.